These 5 T cell receptor beta chains originate from one sample sequenced in a study of cytomegalovirus exposure and HLA in healthy donors. This PCR relied on a set of 60 Vbeta primers and 13 Jbeta primers. Assay: immunoSEQ multiplex PCR; the TCRdb copy retains only in-frame clones and omits some. The data contain tens of thousands of clones, around 70% of them seen just once; the ten biggest clones take up approximately 7.6%. The sample was PBMCs. The source of these receptors is a man aged 35 to 55 in good health and CMV-seropositive.

The chain employs TRBV15 and TRBJ2-2; possibly TRBD1 for D (6 bases). The length of the CDR3 is 14 residues. The V and J ends lost 9 bases and 1 base respectively, with 12 bases between them. Germline V CDR1 and CDR2: LNHNV, YYDKDF (reference sequence). The CDR3 here is CATLDRRNTGELFF. CDR3 coding DNA: TGTGCCACTCTGGACAGAAGGAACACCGGGGAGCTGTTTTTT. The full variable domain, rest sourced from reference TRBV15 and TRBJ2-2, is DAMVIQNPRYQVTQFGKPVTLSCSQTLNHNVMYWYQQKSSQAPKLLFHYYDKDFNNEADTPDNFQSRRPNTSFCFLDIRSPGLGDTAMYLCATLDRRNTGELFFGEGSRLTVL.

This chain connects TRBV7-2 to TRBJ2-7, with a weak D call TRBD2 (6 bases). CDR3 length equals 15 residues. Germline V gene data show CDR1 as SGHTA and CDR2 as FQGNSA. V was clipped by 5 bases and J by 1 base, with 15 bases between them. The CDR3 sequence is CASSREGGLSYEQYF. Here the CDR3 DNA reads TGTGCCAGCAGCCGTGAAGGAGGGTTATCCTACGAGCAGTACTTC.

V is TRBV27 and J is TRBJ1-4, with 7 bases lining up with TRBD1. CDR1 and CDR2 (germline): MNHEY, SMNVEV (reference sequence). CDR3 length: 14 amino acids. Trimming at V came to 6 bases and at J to 7 bases, leaving 8 bases not matched to a gene. The CDR3: CASSPGQNGEKLFF. DNA for the CDR3: TGTGCCAGCAGCCCGGGACAGAACGGTGAAAAACTGTTTTTT.

This clone has a handful of counts. This chain joins TRBV19 and TRBJ1-2; possibly TRBD1 for D (5 bases). V lost 4 bases and J lost 8, with 20 bases in between. The germline gives CDR1 LNHDA, CDR2 SQIVND (reference sequence). This CDR3 region has 15 residues. In DNA form, the CDR3 reads TGTGCCAGTAGTACAATCAACAGGCTCGCGGGGGGCTACACCTTC. Its protein product is CASSTINRLAGGYTF.

This clone was observed a handful of times. The chain is built from TRBV30 and TRBJ2-7, with 11 bases matching TRBD2. The J segment lost 3 bases and the V segment lost 2 bases, leaving 3 bases of the junction unmatched. This CDR3 is built from 14 residues. Looked up from germline, CDR1 is GTSNPN and CDR2 is SVGIG (reference sequence). CDR3 amino acids: CAWSSTSGGYEQYF. CDR3 nucleotide sequence: TGTGCCTGGAGTTCCACTAGCGGGGGCTACGAGCAGTACTTC.